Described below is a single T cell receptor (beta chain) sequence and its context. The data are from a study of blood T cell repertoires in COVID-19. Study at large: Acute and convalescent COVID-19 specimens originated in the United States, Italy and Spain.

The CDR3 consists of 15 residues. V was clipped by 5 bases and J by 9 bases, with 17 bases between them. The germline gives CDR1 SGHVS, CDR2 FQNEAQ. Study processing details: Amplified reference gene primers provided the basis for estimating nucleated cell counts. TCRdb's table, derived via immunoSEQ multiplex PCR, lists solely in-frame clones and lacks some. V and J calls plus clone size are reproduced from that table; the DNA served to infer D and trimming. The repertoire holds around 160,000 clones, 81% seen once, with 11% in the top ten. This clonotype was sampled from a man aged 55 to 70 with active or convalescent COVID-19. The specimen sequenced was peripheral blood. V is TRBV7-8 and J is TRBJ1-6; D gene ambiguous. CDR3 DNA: TGTGCCAGCAGCCTAGGCCCTATAACTGGTTCACCCCTCCACTTT. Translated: CASSLGPITGSPLHF.